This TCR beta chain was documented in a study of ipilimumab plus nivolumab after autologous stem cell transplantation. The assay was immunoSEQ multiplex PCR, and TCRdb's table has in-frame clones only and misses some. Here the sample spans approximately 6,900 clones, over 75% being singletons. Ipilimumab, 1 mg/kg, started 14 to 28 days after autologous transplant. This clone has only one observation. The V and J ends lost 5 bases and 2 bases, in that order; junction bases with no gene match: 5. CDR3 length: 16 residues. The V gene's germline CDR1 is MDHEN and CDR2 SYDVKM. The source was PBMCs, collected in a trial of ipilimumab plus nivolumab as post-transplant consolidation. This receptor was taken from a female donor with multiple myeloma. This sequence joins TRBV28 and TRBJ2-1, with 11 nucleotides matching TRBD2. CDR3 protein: CASSTGLAVTYNEQFF. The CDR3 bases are TGTGCCAGCAGTACGGGACTAGCGGTGACCTACAATGAGCAGTTCTTC.